The 28 T cell receptor beta chains reported below all come from one sample, sequenced in a study of blood T cell repertoires in COVID-19. The data were produced by immunoSEQ multiplex PCR, yet TCRdb's version contains in-frame clones alone and is incomplete. The sample shows under 250,000 clones, more than 75% of them seen only once. The sequencing sample was made of peripheral blood. These receptors all come from a woman between 40 and 55 years old with COVID-19, enrolled during active disease.

Remarks on this clone: Within the sample, other DNA sequences also encode this same CDR3. The chain is built from TRBV9 and TRBJ1-6; D gene ambiguous. Trimming took 4 bases from V and 3 from J, leaving 14 bases between them. This CDR3 spans 16 amino acids. CDR1 and CDR2 from the germline V gene are SGDLS and YYNGEE. CDR3: CASSPRERGYNSPLHF. The CDR3 DNA reads TGTGCCAGCAGCCCAAGGGAGCGGGGCTATAATTCACCCCTCCACTTT.

This clone was detected a few times. The V call is TRBV19, the J call TRBJ2-7; no clear D. Germline V gives CDR1 LNHDA, CDR2 SQIVND (reference sequence). The CDR3 has 11 amino acids. V gave up 8 bases and J gave up 0 bases, with 5 bases separating them. CDR3 DNA sequence: TGTGCCAGTTCCTTCTCCTACGAGCAGTACTTC. The encoded protein is CASSFSYEQYF.

V and J are TRBV6-5 and TRBJ1-2; 8 bases match TRBD1. This CDR3 spans 13 amino acids. The germline V gene encodes CDR1 MNHEY and CDR2 SVGAGI. The trim removed 5 bases at V and 4 bases at J, leaving 3 bases unmatched. In DNA, the CDR3 is TGTGCCAGCAGTAAGGACAGGGCCTATGGCTACACCTTC. Protein sequence: CASSKDRAYGYTF.

This sequence joins TRBV27 and TRBJ1-2, with D perhaps matching TRBD1 (5 bases). CDR1 and CDR2 (germline): MNHEY, SMNVEV (reference sequence). The CDR3 extends over 13 amino acids. Trimming pared 5 bases from V and 6 bases from J, leaving 13 bases between. CDR3 coding DNA: TGTGCCAGCAGTAGCAGGGCACTCCATGGCTACACCTTC. This sequence encodes CASSSRALHGYTF.

The J gene is TRBJ2-3, the V gene TRBV7-8; 11 nucleotides agree with TRBD2. The germline CDR1 and CDR2 sequences are SGHVS and FQNEAQ. J lost 4 bases, V lost 5 bases, and 11 bases had no gene match. CDR3 length equals 17 residues. The chain's CDR3 is CASSALTSGIYADTQYF. As DNA, the CDR3 is TGTGCCAGCAGCGCCCTGACTAGCGGGATTTATGCAGATACGCAGTATTTT.

The V call is TRBV4-1, the J call TRBJ2-1; 9 nucleotides line up with TRBD2. CDR3 size: 15 residues. CDR1 and CDR2 (germline): MGHRA, YSYEKL. After removal of 4 bases from V and 5 bases from J, the junction contained 6 bases not matched to a gene. In DNA, the CDR3 is TGCGCCAGCAGCCTAGCGGGAGCCGATAACAATGAGCAGTTCTTC. Its protein product is CASSLAGADNNEQFF.

In DNA form, the CDR3 reads TGTGCCAGCAGTTTATGGTGGGAGGCAACTGAAGCTTTCTTT. Its translation is CASSLWWEATEAFF. V gene TRBV27 combines with J gene TRBJ1-1; unclear D gene. From germline, CDR1 is MNHEY and CDR2 SMNVEV (reference sequence). Trimming shortened V by 1 base and J by 5 bases, and 11 bases separated the two germline ends. CDR3 length: 14 amino acids.

The CDR3 DNA follows: TGTGCCAGCTCCCTCTACAGGGCAGGGTATGGCTACACCTTC. Its protein product is CASSLYRAGYGYTF. This chain connects TRBV18 to TRBJ1-2; tentative D call: TRBD1 (6 bases). Germline V gene data show CDR1 as KGHSH and CDR2 as LQKENI. CDR3 length: 14 residues. The V gene lost 6 bases and the J gene lost 5 bases, with 16 bases spanning the gap.

The chain has TRBV7-3 and TRBJ2-1; 8 nucleotides align to TRBD2. J lost 4 bases, V lost 5 bases, and 10 bases had no gene match. Germline V gives CDR1 SGHTA, CDR2 FQGTGA. This CDR3 spans 16 amino acids. CDR3 in DNA: TGTGCCAGCAGCCCAGTTACGGGGGGGCTTTACAATGAGCAGTTCTTC. It encodes CASSPVTGGLYNEQFF.

This clone was seen only once. This chain links TRBV7-9 with TRBJ2-5; D is unresolved. This CDR3 region has 14 residues. Germline CDR1 is SEHNR and CDR2 is FQNEAQ (reference sequence). Trimming cost V 4 bases and J 8 bases, with 17 bases left between them. CDR3 in amino acids: CASSSLTGMETQYF. CDR3 in DNA: TGTGCCAGCAGCTCACTAACCGGTATGGAAACCCAGTACTTC.

The rearrangement uses TRBV3-1 (or the pseudogene TRBV3-2) and TRBJ1-1; 7 nucleotides agree with TRBD1. Germline V gene lookup returns CDR1 LGHDT and CDR2 YNNKEL (reference sequence). V dropped 0 bases and J dropped 11; count of bases not matched to a gene: 6. This CDR3 region has 13 residues. The CDR3 DNA is TGTGCCAGCAGCCAAGAACACCGACAGGGTGCTTTCTTT. It translates to CASSQEHRQGAFF.

The chain uses TRBV19 and TRBJ1-1; D remains ambiguous. Trimming stripped 3 bases from V and 4 bases from J, with 15 bases between. Germline V gene lookup returns CDR1 LNHDA and CDR2 SQIVND (reference sequence). The length of the CDR3 is 15 residues. CDR3 sequence: CASSIGDEVSTEAFF. CDR3 coding DNA: TGTGCCAGTAGTATCGGGGATGAGGTGTCCACTGAAGCTTTCTTT. Supplemented by reference TRBV19 and TRBJ1-1, the full variable domain reads DGGITQSPKYLFRKEGQNVTLSCEQNLNHDAMYWYRQDPGQGLRLIYYSQIVNDFQKGDIAEGYSVSREKKESFPLTVTSAQKNPTAFYLCASSIGDEVSTEAFFGQGTRLTVV.

This chain links TRBV5-1 with TRBJ1-1; perhaps TRBD1 as D (5 bases). The CDR3 is made up of 16 amino acids. Germline-derived CDR1 and CDR2 are SGHRS and YFSETQ. V was cut by 2 bases and J by 8 bases, with 22 bases left in between. In DNA, the CDR3 is TGCGCCAGCAGCTTACCAGTCGCTGGGGCCCAGGAAGAAGCTTTCTTT. This gives the protein CASSLPVAGAQEEAFF.

This chain connects TRBV20-1 to TRBJ1-5, with unresolved D. Trimming stripped 7 bases from V and 3 bases from J, with 7 bases between. CDR3 length equals 11 residues. In germline, CDR1 is DFQATT, CDR2 SNEGSKA (reference sequence). The CDR3: CSGVYNQPQHF. The CDR3 nucleotides read TGCAGTGGAGTTTACAATCAGCCCCAGCATTTT.

V is TRBV18 and J is TRBJ1-1; 10 positions match TRBD1. V shed 5 bases, J shed 8 bases, and the junction held 5 bases outside the gene matches. This CDR3 spans 13 amino acids. Germline CDR1 is KGHSH and CDR2 is LQKENI. This chain's CDR3 is CASSSPGQGEAFF. The CDR3 DNA is TGTGCCAGCTCATCGCCGGGACAGGGGGAAGCTTTCTTT.

This chain joins TRBV5-1 and TRBJ1-5; possible D gene TRBD1, 5 bases. This CDR3 is built from 15 residues. The ends were cut back, 1 base at V and 9 bases at J, with 17 bases in the middle. Germline-derived CDR1 and CDR2 are SGHRS and YFSETQ. The CDR3 DNA reads TGCGCCAGCAGCTTGACAGGCGATAGCGGAGGGCCCCAGCATTTT. Protein product: CASSLTGDSGGPQHF.

V gene TRBV3-1 (or the pseudogene TRBV3-2) combines with J gene TRBJ2-1, with 9 nucleotides matching TRBD2. Germline loops: CDR1 LGHDT, CDR2 YNNKEL (reference sequence). V lost 1 base to trimming and J lost 5 bases; unmatched junction nucleotides: 3. The CDR3 loop spans 15 amino acids. CDR3 sequence reads: CASSQVLAGNNEQFF. The CDR3 coding sequence is TGTGCCAGCAGCCAAGTCCTAGCGGGAAACAATGAGCAGTTCTTC.

V and J are TRBV18 and TRBJ2-5; 9 bases fit TRBD1. The V and J ends lost 2 bases and 6 bases, in that order; junction bases with no gene match: 10. Looked up from germline, CDR1 is KGHSH and CDR2 is LQKENI. CDR3 length: 16 residues. CDR3 nucleotides: TGTGCCAGCTCACCAACCGCGACAGGGGGAAAGAAGACCCAGTACTTC. Its protein is CASSPTATGGKKTQYF.

The genes are TRBV25-1 and TRBJ1-6; TRBD1 might be the D (6 bases). This CDR3 region has 15 residues. Germline V gene sequence: CDR1 MGHDK, CDR2 SYGVNS. Trimming removed 4 bases at V and 7 bases at J, with 14 bases between. The DNA of the CDR3 is TGTGCCAGCAGTGTGTGGGGGCAAGAAAATTCACCCCTCCACTTT. Translation gives CASSVWGQENSPLHF.

The chain employs TRBV12-3 or TRBV12-4 and TRBJ1-1, with no clear D. Trimming left V 6 bases short and J 11 bases short, with 13 bases between. The length of the CDR3 is 11 residues. The CDR3: CASSLGRPAFF. DNA for the CDR3: TGTGCCAGCAGCCTTGGCAGGCCGGCTTTCTTT.

This chain connects TRBV7-9 to TRBJ1-2; D ambiguous. V was shortened by 5 bases and J by 1 base, with 14 bases between the two germline ends. Germline assignment: CDR1 SEHNR and CDR2 FQNEAQ (reference sequence). The CDR3 runs 15 residues. CDR3 in DNA: TGTGCCAGCAGCCGACGGACTGGACTTAACTATGGCTACACCTTC. Translation gives CASSRRTGLNYGYTF.

V usage is TRBV9 and J usage is TRBJ2-2; D perhaps matches TRBD2 (7 bases). Germline-derived CDR1 and CDR2 are SGDLS and YYNGEE. The CDR3 consists of 16 residues. Trimming cost V 1 base and J 5 bases, with 15 bases left between them. CDR3 sequence: CASSVLAGAETGELFF. In DNA, the CDR3 is TGTGCCAGCAGCGTATTGGCGGGGGCCGAAACCGGGGAGCTGTTTTTT.

The chain uses TRBV4-3 and TRBJ2-1, with 8 bases lining up with TRBD1. V was pared by 0 bases and J by 2 bases, with 3 bases of the junction left unmatched. The CDR3 is 16 residues long. Germline CDR1 LGHNA, CDR2 YSLEER. The CDR3 DNA sequence: TGCGCCAGCAGCCAAGATAGGGGACAGGCCTACAATGAGCAGTTCTTC. It yields the protein CASSQDRGQAYNEQFF.

The chain employs TRBV23-1 and TRBJ1-2, with D perhaps TRBD1 (5 bases). Being an ORF, TRBV23-1 has a function that is uncertain. V lost 4 bases and J lost 2, with 11 bases in between. The CDR3 runs to 14 residues. In nucleotides, the CDR3 is TGCGCCAGCAGTCTTAGGGGTTCGAACTATGGCTACACCTTC. It translates to CASSLRGSNYGYTF.

This chain links TRBV2 with TRBJ2-5, with TRBD1 matching over 10 bases. This CDR3 has 15 residues. V dropped 5 bases and J dropped 3; count of bases not matched to a gene: 6. Germline-derived CDR1 and CDR2 are SNHLY and FYNNEI. The chain's CDR3 is CASSWDRGFEETQYF. The CDR3 DNA sequence: TGTGCCAGCAGTTGGGACAGGGGATTCGAAGAGACCCAGTACTTC.

J is TRBJ1-5 and V is TRBV19; no clear D gene. The CDR3 has 14 residues. The ends were cut back, 5 bases at V and 2 bases at J, with 10 bases in the middle. Germline values: CDR1 LNHDA, CDR2 SQIVND (reference sequence). The CDR3 spells CASSYGYGNQPQHF. The CDR3 DNA reads as TGTGCCAGTAGTTACGGGTATGGCAATCAGCCCCAGCATTTT.

This clone has only a few counts. The chain has TRBV7-9 and TRBJ1-4, with D maybe TRBD1 (5 bases). Trimming stripped 5 bases from V and 7 bases from J, with 17 bases between. The CDR3 has 15 amino acids. Germline V lookup: CDR1 SEHNR, CDR2 FQNEAQ (reference sequence). The CDR3 loop is CASSPGQGLGEKLFF. Written as DNA, the CDR3 is TGTGCCAGCAGCCCCGGCCAGGGCTTAGGTGAAAAACTGTTTTTT.

This chain uses TRBV2 with TRBJ2-3, with a tentative D call TRBD2 (6 bases). From germline, CDR1 is SNHLY and CDR2 FYNNEI. The CDR3 is 14 amino acids. Between the trimmed V and J ends, which lost 4 bases and 1 base, there was a span of 9 bases. This CDR3 reads CASSAWGGTDTQYF. In nucleotides, the CDR3 is TGTGCCAGCAGTGCCTGGGGGGGCACAGATACGCAGTATTTT. Drawing the rest from reference TRBV2 and TRBJ2-3, the complete variable domain is EPEVTQTPSHQVTQMGQEVILRCVPISNHLYFYWYRQILGQKVEFLVSFYNNEISEKSEIFDDQFSVERPDGSNFTLKIRSTKLEDSAMYFCASSAWGGTDTQYFGPGTRLTVL.